This T cell receptor beta chain was sequenced during a study of molecular identifiers for immune sequencing clone quantification. From the PCR reads, TCRdb called clonotypes with MiXCR, one entry per CDR3 protein. The sample has about 100,000 distinct CDR3 sequences, under 40% seen once. In the case of this clonotype: At one boundary the junction diverges from the germline segment, which might be a read error.

The germline V gene has CDR1 SQVTM and CDR2 ANQGSEA. CDR3 length: 13 residues. This clonotype was sampled from a human donor in good health. Some libraries in this study had Jurkat cell RNA spiked in. The rearrangement uses TRBV29-1 and TRBJ2-7; D gene uncertain. The sequenced sample consisted of naive CD8+ T cells from blood, with Jurkat cell RNA spiked in. Stated subset: FACS-sorted CD8+CD4-CCR7+CD45RA+ naive T cells. Here the CDR3 DNA reads TGCAGCGCTGTGACTTCGACTGACTTCGAGCAGTATTTC. Its protein is CSAVTSTDFEQYF.